Following are 32 T cell receptor beta chains from one sample sequenced in a study of T-cell memory formation after mild COVID-19. One entry per CDR3 protein, called by TCRdb with MiXCR from the 5' RACE reads. The sample gives about 420,000 distinct CDR3 sequences, about a quarter of which show up once; around 14% is in the top ten. Sequenced input: PBMCs or a T cell subset sorted from them (not recorded which). Source of these receptors: an adult woman who had mild COVID-19 (a few samples of this study predate the infection). Cell type and time point are not known.

The chain has TRBV4-3 and TRBJ2-5; 7 positions agree with TRBD1. CDR3 size: 18 residues. Germline trimming cut 0 bases from V and 1 base from J; bases unmatched to any gene: 11. The germline gives CDR1 LGHNA, CDR2 YSLEER. The CDR3 loop is CASSQDEWREGAQETQYF. CDR3 in DNA: TGCGCCAGCAGCCAAGATGAGTGGCGTGAGGGGGCCCAAGAGACCCAGTACTTC.

This clonotype has only a few counts. The V call is TRBV7-9, the J call TRBJ2-5; D is uncertain. CDR1 SEHNR and CDR2 FQNEAQ come from the germline V gene (reference sequence). Trimming pared 0 bases from V and 0 bases from J, leaving 11 bases between. This CDR3 contains 16 residues. The CDR3 is CASSLADSGYQETQYF. The CDR3 DNA follows: TGTGCCAGCAGCTTAGCGGATAGTGGGTACCAAGAGACCCAGTACTTC.

The chain is built from TRBV6-5 and TRBJ2-5; D is possibly TRBD2 (5 bases). The J call is doubtful: the DNA matches TRBJ2-7 better. Germline CDR1 is MNHEY and CDR2 is SVGAGI. CDR3 size: 14 residues. CDR3 sequence (DNA): TGTGCCAGCAGTCCCCGCCCTACGGGGTACGAGCAGTACGTC. Residues: CASSPRPTGYEQYV.

V is TRBV5-6 and J is TRBJ2-1; possibly TRBD2 for D (6 bases). The germline V gene encodes CDR1 SGHDT and CDR2 YYEEEE. There are 18 residues in the CDR3. Trimming left V 4 bases short and J 1 base short, with 21 bases between. The CDR3 loop is CASSPDFGGIMSYNEQFF. The CDR3 nucleotides are TGTGCCAGCAGCCCCGATTTTGGGGGGATCATGTCCTACAATGAGCAGTTCTTC. Full variable domain (remainder filled in from reference TRBV5-6 and TRBJ2-1): DAGVTQSPTHLIKTRGQQVTLRCSPKSGHDTVSWYQQALGQGPQFIFQYYEEEERQRGNFPDRFSGHQFPNYSSELNVNALLLGDSALYLCASSPDFGGIMSYNEQFFGPGTRLTVL.

J is TRBJ1-1 and V is TRBV25-1; TRBD1 is a possible D gene (6 bases). V lost 7 bases, J lost 0 bases, and 9 bases lay in between. The germline V gene has CDR1 MGHDK and CDR2 SYGVNS. CDR3 length equals 13 residues. The CDR3 here is CASNGTLNTEAFF. The CDR3 DNA follows: TGTGCCAGCAACGGGACACTGAACACTGAAGCTTTCTTT.

In its sample, this clonotype was seen a few times. CDR3 protein: CAWRGVSGQGDYGYTF. The CDR3 coding sequence is TGTGCCTGGAGGGGAGTCTCGGGACAGGGAGACTATGGCTACACCTTC. The rearrangement uses TRBV30 and TRBJ1-2, with 9 positions matching TRBD1. Germline CDR1 reads GTSNPN; CDR2 reads SVGIG (reference sequence). J was trimmed by 3 bases and V by 3 bases; bases with no gene match: 11. The CDR3 consists of 16 residues.

The chain carries TRBV9 and TRBJ2-2; 8 positions agree with TRBD2. Germline values: CDR1 SGDLS, CDR2 YYNGEE. V was pared by 6 bases and J by 1 base, with 14 bases of the junction left unmatched. CDR3 size: 18 residues. As DNA, the CDR3 is TGTGCCAGCACCCACGCAACCAAGCGGGAGTGGAACACCGGGGAGCTGTTTTTT. This sequence encodes CASTHATKREWNTGELFF.

The rearrangement uses TRBV11-2 and TRBJ2-1; 9 bases agree with TRBD2. CDR3 length: 13 amino acids. Germline trimming cut 5 bases from V and 7 bases from J; bases unmatched to any gene: 3. CDR1 is SGHAT, CDR2 FQNNGV, per germline. CDR3 sequence (DNA): TGTGCCAGCAGCAGGACTAGCGAAAATGAGCAGTTCTTC. This encodes CASSRTSENEQFF.

This clonotype was counted between two and nine times. The V and J genes are TRBV9 and TRBJ2-1; TRBD2 aligns across 8 bases. This CDR3 is 18 amino acids long. V shed 2 bases, J shed 4 bases, and the junction held 14 bases outside the gene matches. Germline V lookup: CDR1 SGDLS, CDR2 YYNGEE. For the CDR3, the DNA is TGTGCCAGCAGCGTCAAGCGGGGGCCCGAACTCAATTACAATGAGCAGTTCTTC. Translated: CASSVKRGPELNYNEQFF.

This clonotype has a handful of counts. The chain has TRBV9 and TRBJ1-1; 11 bases align to TRBD1. Germline V gene sequence: CDR1 SGDLS, CDR2 YYNGEE. The CDR3 runs to 14 residues. V trimming: 3 bases; J trimming: 6 bases; junction bases outside the gene matches: 4. CDR3 residues: CASSGTGGAAEAFF. CDR3 sequence (DNA): TGTGCCAGCAGCGGGACAGGGGGCGCGGCTGAAGCTTTCTTT.

This chain joins TRBV27 and TRBJ2-1; TRBD2 matches 15 bases. The CDR3 extends over 15 amino acids. The germline gives CDR1 MNHEY, CDR2 SMNVEV (reference sequence). The V and J ends lost 6 bases and 7 bases, in that order; junction bases with no gene match: 4. The CDR3: CASRLGTSGRNEQFF. The CDR3 coding sequence is TGTGCCAGCAGGTTAGGGACTAGCGGGAGGAATGAGCAGTTCTTC.

This clonotype has a handful of counts. The genes are TRBV6-2 or TRBV6-3 and TRBJ2-7; D unclear. The ends were cut back, 4 bases at V and 2 bases at J, with 9 bases in the middle. Germline loops: CDR1 MNHEY, CDR2 SVGEGT. This CDR3 region has 13 residues. CDR3 in amino acids: CASSLKLTYEQYF. The CDR3, as DNA: TGTGCCAGCAGTTTGAAACTAACCTACGAGCAGTACTTC.

V usage is TRBV5-1 and J usage is TRBJ2-1; 15 positions match TRBD2. Looked up from germline, CDR1 is SGHRS and CDR2 is YFSETQ. The length of the CDR3 is 15 residues. Trimming cost V 9 bases and J 9 bases; bases outside gene matches: 10. This CDR3 reads CATSGLAGGPGEQFF. The CDR3 DNA reads TGCGCCACCTCGGGACTAGCGGGAGGACCCGGTGAGCAGTTCTTC.

This clonotype showed up just a few times. The V call is TRBV5-1, the J call TRBJ1-3; D gene ambiguous. The germline V gene has CDR1 SGHRS and CDR2 YFSETQ. V lost 0 bases and J 0 bases, leaving 7 bases between the germline ends. The CDR3 consists of 15 residues. The CDR3 DNA sequence: TGCGCCAGCAGCTTGGATGAAGCCTCTGGAAACACCATATATTTT. This codes for CASSLDEASGNTIYF.

This clonotype was counted only a few times. The chain recombines TRBV4-3 with TRBJ2-1; D may be TRBD2 (6 bases). The CDR3 is 16 residues long. Germline CDR1 and CDR2: LGHNA and YSLEER. The V end was cut by 1 base, the J end by 4 bases, with 14 bases between. The CDR3 sequence: CASSQGVSGLYNEQFF. CDR3 DNA sequence: TGCGCCAGCAGCCAAGGTGTGAGCGGGTTATACAATGAGCAGTTCTTC.

About this clonotype itself: One junction end does not reproduce the germline sequence, and a read error may be involved. The V and J genes are TRBV6-5 and TRBJ2-7, with D possibly called TRBD1 or TRBD2 (5 bases each). Looked up from germline, CDR1 is MNHEY and CDR2 is SVGAGI. This CDR3 is built from 15 residues. This CDR3 reads CASRGAGTGSYEQDF. The CDR3 region has the DNA TGTGCCAGCAGAGGTGCCGGGACCGGTAGCTACGAGCAGGACTTC.

This clonotype was found a few times. This chain links TRBV6-5 with TRBJ2-7; tentative D call: TRBD2 (5 bases). The CDR3 has 13 amino acids. The ends were cut back, 2 bases at V and 3 bases at J, with 8 bases in the middle. CDR1 MNHEY and CDR2 SVGAGI come from the germline V gene. The CDR3: CASSYGEFYEQYF. DNA of the CDR3: TGTGCCAGCAGTTACGGGGAGTTCTACGAGCAGTACTTC.

The chain has TRBV7-9 and TRBJ2-2; 11 positions match TRBD2. CDR1 is SEHNR and CDR2 is FQNEAQ in the germline V gene (reference sequence). The V gene end was trimmed by 3 bases and the J gene end by 4 bases; junction bases not matched to a gene: 1. The CDR3 covers 15 residues. The CDR3: CASSFGTSGTGELFF. The CDR3, as DNA: TGTGCCAGCAGCTTCGGGACTAGCGGCACCGGGGAGCTGTTTTTT.

The CDR3 region is CASSSWIASSEQYF. CDR3 bases: TGTGCCAGCAGCTCATGGATAGCTTCGAGCGAGCAGTACTTC. The chain joins TRBV11-2 to TRBJ2-7, with D unresolved. This CDR3 has 14 residues. The germline V and J ends were trimmed by 4 bases and 6 bases, with 16 bases remaining between them. The germline CDR1 and CDR2 sequences are SGHAT and FQNNGV.

This clonotype turned up a few times. The rearrangement links TRBV6-5 to TRBJ2-2; 10 bases agree with TRBD2. In germline, CDR1 is MNHEY, CDR2 SVGAGI. The CDR3 contains 17 residues. V trimming: 5 bases; J trimming: 2 bases; junction bases outside the gene matches: 8. CDR3 residues: CASSPGLAELNTGELFF. The CDR3 coding sequence is TGTGCCAGCAGTCCCGGACTAGCGGAACTTAACACCGGGGAGCTGTTTTTT.

The chain links TRBV7-9 to TRBJ1-6; 10 bases are a match to TRBD1. This CDR3 is built from 13 residues. CDR1 is SEHNR, CDR2 FQNEAQ, per germline (reference sequence). Unmatched junction bases numbered 7, after V lost 5 bases and J lost 15 bases. The CDR3 protein is CASSPGTGALLHF. The CDR3 DNA reads TGTGCCAGCAGCCCCGGGACAGGGGCTCTCCTCCACTTT.

There are a few counts of this clonotype. V gene TRBV5-4 combines with J gene TRBJ2-5, with D possibly TRBD2 on 7 matching bases. The CDR3 length is 13 residues. The V end lost 5 bases, the J end lost 4 bases, and 12 bases lay between the germline ends. Germline V gene data show CDR1 as SGHNT and CDR2 as YYREEE (reference sequence). In nucleotides, the CDR3 is TGTGCCAGCAGGCGAGGGGGGGGAGAGACCCAGTACTTC. Protein product: CASRRGGGETQYF.

This clonotype was observed a few times. The V and J genes are TRBV29-1 and TRBJ2-2, with TRBD1 identical over 8 bases. V was pared by 4 bases and J by 1 base, with 5 bases of the junction left unmatched. Per germline, CDR1 SQVTM and CDR2 ANQGSEA. The CDR3 is made up of 15 amino acids. The CDR3 here is CSVATGTGNTGELFF. CDR3 DNA: TGCAGCGTTGCAACCGGGACAGGGAACACCGGGGAGCTGTTTTTT.

On this clonotype itself: An end of the junction does not agree with germline; a read error may underlie this. As DNA, the CDR3 is TGTGCCAGCAGCGTAGACAGATCCAATGAGCAGTTCTTC. Protein: CASSVDRSNEQFF. The rearrangement joins TRBV11-2 to TRBJ2-1; TRBD1 is a possible D gene (5 bases). Germline CDR1 is SGHAT and CDR2 is FQNNGV. CDR3 length equals 13 residues.

This clonotype has more than one count but fewer than ten. This rearrangement joins TRBV12-3 or TRBV12-4 to TRBJ1-1; D is possibly TRBD1 (5 bases). Trimming shortened V by 9 bases and J by 5 bases, and 16 bases separated the two germline ends. The CDR3 runs to 13 residues. This CDR3 is CASRDDEGTEAFF. Written as DNA, the CDR3 is TGTGCCAGTAGAGACGATGAGGGGACTGAAGCTTTCTTT.

This clonotype was seen more than once but under ten times. This chain links TRBV5-1 with TRBJ1-2, with D possibly matching TRBD1 (5 bases). This CDR3 region has 16 residues. V was shortened by 1 base and J by 0 bases, with 13 bases between the two germline ends. Germline CDR1 and CDR2: SGHRS and YFSETQ. The chain's CDR3 is CASSLIAGQANYGYTF. The CDR3 DNA reads TGCGCCAGCAGCTTGATTGCAGGACAAGCTAACTATGGCTACACCTTC.

This clonotype has only a few counts. The chain carries TRBV7-9 and TRBJ1-1; D might be TRBD1 (5 bases). CDR3 length: 14 amino acids. Trimming took 3 bases from V and 4 from J, leaving 12 bases between them. Germline CDR1 and CDR2: SEHNR and FQNEAQ (reference sequence). CDR3 amino acids: CASSLWGSGTEAFF. CDR3 in DNA: TGTGCCAGCAGCTTGTGGGGGAGTGGCACTGAAGCTTTCTTT.

The chain uses TRBV3-1 and TRBJ1-1, with D unclear. Trimming left V 2 bases short and J 1 base short, with 8 bases between. The CDR3 has 14 residues. Per germline, CDR1 LGHDT and CDR2 YNNKEL (reference sequence). CDR3 nucleotides: TGTGCCAGCAGCCAAAAGGGCGGGAACACTGAAGCTTTCTTT. Encoded protein: CASSQKGGNTEAFF.

J is TRBJ2-3 and V is TRBV27; TRBD1 is a possible D gene (6 bases). There are 15 residues in the CDR3. Germline assignment: CDR1 MNHEY and CDR2 SMNVEV (reference sequence). Trimming removed 6 bases at V and 4 bases at J, with 17 bases between. The CDR3 DNA follows: TGTGCCAGCAGGAAACAGGGAATTCGGGCAGATACGCAGTATTTT. Translation: CASRKQGIRADTQYF.

The chain combines TRBV29-1 with TRBJ2-5; 7 bases map to TRBD2. Germline loops: CDR1 SQVTM, CDR2 ANQGSEA. With V trimmed by 6 bases and J by 5 bases, 12 bases remained unmatched. This CDR3 contains 14 residues. The CDR3 DNA follows: TGCAGCGTCGACACCTCCGGGGGGATGGAGACCCAGTACTTC. This translates into CSVDTSGGMETQYF.

This sequence joins TRBV12-5 and TRBJ2-1; weak D call: TRBD2 (5 bases). Trimming took 5 bases from V and 4 from J, leaving 12 bases between them. The CDR3 spans 14 residues. CDR1 and CDR2 from the germline V gene are LGHNT and FRNRAP. CDR3 DNA: TGTGCTAGTGGTCCCGGACTCGATTACAATGAGCAGTTCTTC. Its protein is CASGPGLDYNEQFF.

V and J are TRBV25-1 and TRBJ1-2, with D possibly matching TRBD1 (6 bases). The V and J ends lost 7 bases and 2 bases respectively, with 14 bases between them. The CDR3 covers 14 residues. CDR1 is MGHDK and CDR2 is SYGVNS in the germline V gene. The CDR3 protein is CASTLGGGNYGYTF. CDR3 bases: TGTGCCAGCACCCTAGGGGGGGGCAACTATGGCTACACCTTC.